The present TCR beta chain was sequenced within a study of HIV-infected patients and healthy controls. This CDR3 is built from 13 residues. V lost 5 bases, J lost 6 bases, and 11 bases lay in between. TCRdb re-called the 5' RACE reads through MiXCR, storing one row per CDR3 protein. The data show about 67,000 distinct CDR3 sequences, about 17% seen once. The chain has TRBV12-3 or TRBV12-4 and TRBJ2-1, with a tentative D call TRBD2 (5 bases). The sequencing input was CD4+ T cells from blood. The sequence came from a human donor in good health. Written as DNA, the CDR3 is TGTGCCAGCAGTCCTAGCTGGAGCAATGAGCAGTTCTTC. Translation gives CASSPSWSNEQFF.